This TCR beta chain was observed in a study of blood T cell repertoires in COVID-19 (dated by TCRdb to 2019 to 2021). Concerning the study at large: The collaborator samples originated in the United States, Italy and Spain and spanned the acute and convalescent phases of COVID-19. The material from the prospective study consisted of cDNA or gDNA derived from T cells, B-cell-depleted T cells, or PBMCs. Subjects who had been exposed to COVID-19, were actively infected with it, or had recovered from it provided the deeply sampled blood TCRbeta repertoires that made up the dataset. The repertoires were released in a freely available public database intended as a resource for research on the immune response to SARS-CoV-2. The samples were drawn from the first 160 participants of the ongoing ImmuneRACE study and from 950 to 1,500 subjects provided by 6 global collaborators. Sample metadata almost always included a de-identified subject ID, COVID-19 status, age in years and sex. HLA class I and class II types, where available, came from metadata supplied by the sample provider rather than from assay-based typing.

TCRbeta CDR3 regions were amplified from genomic DNA by means of the immunoSEQ Assay, a bias-controlled multiplex PCR. The study's processing was this. The number of nucleated cells in each sample was estimated by amplification of reference gene primers within the assay. Sequence reads were collapsed and filtered to measure the absolute abundance of every unique TCRbeta CDR3 rearrangement. For each sample, productive Simpson clonality was calculated by taking the square root of Simpson's diversity index across productive rearrangements. TCRdb provides this immuneACCESS table in a form limited to in-frame rearrangements. Some clones are lacking; in checked studies, under half of them reflect an unresolved V gene, and why the rest are absent is not known. V and J calls and clone size are as listed in that table; D and trimming were resolved from the DNA. The sample table lists about 230,000 clones, more than 70% of them with a count of one. The ten largest clones add up to roughly 8.8% of the sample.

General findings and caveats noted by the study authors: The quantity of clinical and demographic metadata differed by source and by participant and was supplied without curation.

After removal of 5 bases from V and 4 bases from J, the junction retains 5 bases not matched to a gene. There are 14 amino acids in the CDR3, from cysteine to phenylalanine inclusive. The sequence is cut down to CDR3 DNA, 42 bases in frame from base 1. In the germline V gene, CDR1 corresponds to SGHTA and CDR2 to FQGTGA. Each collaborating institution followed its own protocols to collect whole blood in K2EDTA tubes. For TCRbeta analysis, collaborators shipped samples in one of three forms: frozen whole blood, isolated PBMCs, or DNA extracted from either of those sample types. Comment on this clone: Its antigen remains unidentified. Base quality data are lacking; no much larger clone is found one base away.

This chain joins TRBV7-3 to TRBJ2-3; TRBD1 agrees with 8 junctional bases. The origin of this receptor is a man aged 35-49 years with active or convalescent COVID-19. Sequenced input: peripheral blood. The nucleotides read TGTGCCAGCAGCCCGAAGACAGGGGCAGATACGCAGTATTTT. The encoded protein is CASSPKTGADTQYF.